The 12 T cell receptor beta chains in this list originate from one sample, sequenced in a study of blood T cells in healthy people across ages. A J-beta primer mix and a sample-barcoded 5' primer were used in a second PCR of about 7 to 12 cycles. TCRdb itself ran the 5' RACE reads through MiXCR, one entry per CDR3 protein. The sample yields around 1,900,000 distinct CDR3 sequences, about two fifths seen once. Sequenced: blood. These receptors all stem from a human donor in good health.

The chain carries TRBV5-1 and TRBJ2-1, with 9 bases matching TRBD1. CDR1 is SGHRS and CDR2 is YFSETQ in the germline V gene. Trimming removed 7 bases from V and 5 bases from J; junction bases left unmatched: 7. This CDR3 has 14 amino acids. CDR3 DNA: TGCGCCAGCGGCAAACAGGGGGCGGACAATGAGCAGTTCTTC. Amino acids: CASGKQGADNEQFF.

This clonotype was seen only a few times. V is TRBV11-2 and J is TRBJ2-5; D gene ambiguous. The CDR3 is 14 amino acids. The germline V gene has CDR1 SGHAT and CDR2 FQNNGV. V gave up 1 base and J gave up 7 bases, with 13 bases separating them. CDR3 protein: CASSLGGIGGTQYF. The CDR3 bases are TGTGCCAGCAGCTTAGGTGGCATTGGCGGGACCCAGTACTTC.

The J gene is TRBJ2-1, the V gene TRBV7-2; D remains ambiguous. This CDR3 is built from 14 residues. Germline assignment: CDR1 SGHTA and CDR2 FQGNSA. The V end was cut by 4 bases, the J end by 10 bases, with 17 bases between. This CDR3 reads CASSSRTGLGEQFF. Written as DNA, the CDR3 is TGTGCCAGCAGCTCCCGGACCGGGCTGGGAGAGCAGTTCTTC. Combining the CDR3 with reference TRBV7-2 and TRBJ2-1 gives the whole variable domain GAGVSQSPSNKVTEKGKDVELRCDPISGHTALYWYRQSLGQGLEFLIYFQGNSAPDKSGLPSDRFSAERTGGSVSTLTIQRTQQEDSAVYLCASSSRTGLGEQFFGPGTRLTVL.

Comments on this clonotype: At one end the junction does not follow the germline gene, possibly because of a read error. The rearrangement joins TRBV7-9 to TRBJ2-1, with D perhaps matching TRBD2 (5 bases). The CDR3 contains 15 residues. From germline, CDR1 is SEHNR and CDR2 FQNEAQ (reference sequence). CDR3 bases: TGTGCCTGCAGCTCCACGGCGGAGGCCTACAATGAGCAGTTCTTC. It translates to CACSSTAEAYNEQFF.

V and J are TRBV12-3 or TRBV12-4 and TRBJ1-4, with 7 bases that match TRBD1. V trimming: 3 bases; J trimming: 6 bases; junction bases outside the gene matches: 10. The length of the CDR3 is 16 residues. The CDR3 region is CASSFTLGGGDEKLFF. The CDR3 DNA sequence: TGTGCCAGCAGTTTTACCCTCGGAGGGGGCGATGAAAAACTGTTTTTT.

The sample holds many counts of this clonotype. The gene calls are TRBV20-1 and TRBJ2-3; a weak D match, TRBD2 (6 bases). This CDR3 has 14 amino acids. The germline gives CDR1 DFQATT, CDR2 SNEGSKA (reference sequence). Between the trimmed V and J ends, which lost 6 bases and 2 bases, there was a span of 15 bases. The CDR3 DNA reads as TGCAGTGCGCGCCGGGACTCAAACACAGATACGCAGTATTTT. Its protein is CSARRDSNTDTQYF.

This clonotype was detected a few times. The CDR3 DNA follows: TGTGCCAGCAGCTTAAGTAAAGGGGGCGGCGAGCAGTACTTC. Residues: CASSLSKGGGEQYF. The rearrangement links TRBV7-2 to TRBJ2-7, with 7 bases aligning to TRBD1. Germline assignment: CDR1 SGHTA and CDR2 FQGNSA. This CDR3 spans 14 amino acids. With 2 bases clipped from V and 6 bases from J, the junction kept 7 bases outside the gene matches.

This chain uses TRBV21-1 with TRBJ2-7; the table's D call, TRBD1, has no DNA check behind it. TRBV21-1 is shown as a pseudogene. This CDR3 spans 14 amino acids. CDR3 protein: CASSKRLRQEEQYF. The CDR3 DNA is TGTGCCAGCAGCAAAAGGCTCCGACAGGAAGAGCAGTACTTC.

This clonotype was recorded once. V is TRBV7-2 and J is TRBJ2-3, with D possibly being TRBD1 or TRBD2 (5 bases each). Germline assignment: CDR1 SGHTA and CDR2 FQGNSA. V lost 8 bases and J lost 11, with 20 bases in between. The CDR3 loop spans 13 amino acids. The CDR3 nucleotides are TGTGCCAGCGTACCGGGACCCGTGGGCGAGCAGTATTTT. Translation: CASVPGPVGEQYF.

This clonotype was detected many times. An end of the junction differs from the germline gene, which may be a read error. The genes are TRBV5-1 and TRBJ1-4; D may be TRBD1 (6 bases). Germline lookup yields CDR1 SGHRS and CDR2 YFSETQ. The CDR3 contains 14 residues. The CDR3 is CASSLGGGGEKLFF. In DNA, the CDR3 is TGTGCCAGCAGCTTAGGAGGGGGAGGTGAAAAACTGTTTTTT.

V usage is TRBV27 and J usage is TRBJ1-1, with D possibly TRBD1 on 5 matching bases. The CDR3 has 12 amino acids. Per germline, CDR1 MNHEY and CDR2 SMNVEV (reference sequence). V lost 6 bases, J lost 7 bases, and 12 bases lay in between. The CDR3 protein is CASRGGGSEAFF. DNA for the CDR3: TGTGCCAGCAGGGGTGGGGGGAGTGAAGCTTTCTTT.

The chain joins TRBV6-5 to TRBJ1-6, with D possibly matching TRBD1 (5 bases). V gave up 7 bases and J gave up 0 bases, with 13 bases separating them. CDR1 is MNHEY, CDR2 SVGAGI, per germline. The CDR3 is 16 amino acids. The CDR3 region is CASISRASSYNSPLHF. The CDR3 DNA reads as TGTGCCAGCATTAGCAGGGCTAGCTCCTATAATTCACCCCTCCACTTT.